These 15 T cell receptor delta chains originate from one sample sequenced in a study of gamma-delta T cells after stem cell transplantation. TCRdb reprocessed the RT-PCR reads through CATT. The table has some 14,000 delta-chain clones, almost 9.5% seen once; the top ten hold 62%. Material for sequencing was gamma-delta T cells. These TCRs come from a human donor. It is not recorded whose cells these are; they may come from a transplant donor.

This clone came up a few times. The chain has TRDV2 and TRDJ1; 11 bases align to TRDD3. This CDR3 spans 18 amino acids. Per the germline V gene, CDR1 is GEAIGNYY and CDR2 is EKD. V shed 0 bases and J 1 base; nucleotides not matched to a gene: 9. The CDR3 reads CACDTLLMGDTFTDKLIF. In nucleotides, the CDR3 is TGTGCCTGTGACACCTTGCTGATGGGGGATACGTTCACCGATAAACTCATCTTT.

Ten or more counts support this clone. The sample holds other DNA sequences that translate to the same CDR3. CDR3 loop: CACDTLGDTRSGTDKLIF. In DNA, the CDR3 is TGTGCCTGTGACACATTGGGGGATACTCGGAGTGGCACCGATAAACTCATCTTT. This chain connects TRDV2 to TRDJ1; 10 nucleotides line up with TRDD3. Losses at the gene ends were 1 base for V and 1 base for J; bases not matched to a gene: 11. Germline V CDR1 and CDR2: GEAIGNYY, EKD. The CDR3 has 18 residues.

The chain uses TRDV2 and TRDJ1; D possibly matches TRDD2 or TRDD3 (5 bases each). This CDR3 has 19 amino acids. Germline-derived CDR1 and CDR2 are GEAIGNYY and EKD. Between the trimmed V and J ends, which lost 2 bases and 2 bases, there was a span of 26 bases. CDR3 amino acids: CACDIASQRRGGPTDKLIF. CDR3 bases: TGTGCCTGTGACATTGCTTCCCAACGGAGGGGGGGTCCTACCGATAAACTCATCTTT.

This clone was counted between two and nine times. This likely reflects a read error, since a far larger clone is one base away. At the DNA level, this CDR3 is encoded by other sequences in the same sample as well. J is TRDJ1 and V is TRDV2, with 12 nucleotides matching TRDD3. With V trimmed by 2 bases and J by 3 bases, 15 bases remained unmatched. The CDR3 loop spans 19 amino acids. CDR1 and CDR2 (germline): GEAIGNYY, EKD. Here the CDR3 DNA reads TGTGCCTGTGACAGTGTACTGGGGGATACCTCCTCACGGGCCGATAAACTCATCTTT. Translating gives CACDSVLGDTSSRADKLIF.

This clone showed up just a few times. Given a far larger clone just one base away, this is likely a sequencing read error. The same CDR3 can be traced to other DNA sequences in this sample. The genes are TRDV2 and TRDJ1, with TRDD3 identical over 13 bases. The CDR3 loop spans 25 amino acids. The V gene end was trimmed by 0 bases and the J gene end by 0 bases; junction bases not matched to a gene: 27. The germline gives CDR1 GEAIGNYY, CDR2 EKD. For the CDR3, the DNA is TGTGCCTGTGACACCGTGGACCCCACGAGTACTGGGGGATACGCTCCCCAACTGTACACCGATAAACTCATCTTT. As protein: CACDTVDPTSTGGYAPQLYTDKLIF.

This clone was counted between two and nine times. A much larger clone differs from this one at a single base, so this may be a read error. The chain employs TRDV2 and TRDJ1, with D tentatively TRDD2 or TRDD3 (5 bases each). Germline-derived CDR1 and CDR2 are GEAIGNYY and EKD. The CDR3 spans 21 residues. The ends were cut back, 0 bases at V and 2 bases at J, with 30 bases in the middle. The CDR3 DNA is TGTGCCTGTGACACCGTGCCTACGGTGAAAGTACGGGGGGTCCGGACCGATAAACTCATCTTT. Amino acid sequence: CACDTVPTVKVRGVRTDKLIF.

This clone was seen repeatedly, ten times or more. TCRdb assigns this DNA the protein of a much larger clone, which departs from its translation at residue 3; this likely reflects a read error, and the protein shown comes from translating the DNA. The chain recombines TRDV2 with TRDJ1, with D tentatively TRDD3 (6 bases). The CDR3 covers 18 residues. The V gene's germline CDR1 is GEAIGNYY and CDR2 EKD. CDR3: CARDTVGGPPYGTDKLIF. The CDR3, as DNA: TGTGCCCGTGACACCGTTGGGGGTCCCCCCTATGGGACCGATAAACTCATCTTT.

Comment on this clone: A much more abundant neighbour one base away suggests this may be a read error. Other DNA sequences in this sample translate to the same CDR3. The chain combines TRDV2 with TRDJ3; 11 nucleotides match TRDD3. The CDR3 loop spans 23 amino acids. The J segment lost 0 bases and the V segment lost 3 bases, leaving 18 bases of the junction unmatched. CDR1 GEAIGNYY and CDR2 EKD come from the germline V gene. The CDR3 protein is CACDRVLGDTLPVSSWDTRQMFF. CDR3 bases: TGTGCCTGTGACCGCGTGCTGGGGGATACCCTTCCCGTTAGCTCCTGGGACACCCGACAGATGTTTTTC.

This clone was detected only a few times. This probably arose from a read error, given a far larger clone one base away. Other DNA sequences in the sample encode the same CDR3. The J gene is TRDJ2, the V gene TRDV1; perhaps TRDD1 as D (6 bases). V was clipped by 7 bases and J by 3 bases, with 27 bases between them. The CDR3 has 19 residues. Germline CDR1 and CDR2: TSWWSYY and QGS. The CDR3 sequence is CALAKIGTRSVGVTAQLFF. CDR3 in DNA: TGTGCTCTTGCCAAAATAGGGACTCGTAGTGTTGGGGTGACAGCACAACTCTTCTTT.

Comment on this clone: TCRdb's protein for this DNA is that of a much larger clone and differs from the translation at residue 14, likely a read error; the protein shown is the DNA translation. The chain carries TRDV2 and TRDJ1, with 13 bases that match TRDD3. The CDR3 has 18 amino acids. J was trimmed by 6 bases and V by 0 bases; bases with no gene match: 12. In germline, CDR1 is GEAIGNYY, CDR2 EKD. The CDR3 bases are TGTGCCTGTGACACCCTAAAATTACTGGGGGATACGACCTATAAACTCATCTTT. Amino acid sequence: CACDTLKLLGDTTYKLIF.

This clone has ten or more counts. This chain joins TRDV2 and TRDJ1; 7 bases are shared with TRDD3. V dropped 3 bases and J dropped 2; count of bases not matched to a gene: 14. CDR3 size: 17 residues. Germline CDR1 GEAIGNYY, CDR2 EKD. CDR3 sequence: CACDPIPLGGSTDKLIF. The DNA for the CDR3 is TGTGCCTGTGACCCTATTCCCCTGGGGGGTTCTACCGATAAACTCATCTTT.

Regarding this clone: One end of the junction fails to match germline, which may point to a read error. Other DNA variants within this sample encode the same CDR3. The V gene is TRDV3, the J gene TRDJ1; the match to TRDD3 covers 12 bases. Germline CDR1 TVYSNPD, CDR2 GDNSRS (reference sequence). The CDR3 contains 17 residues. For the CDR3, the DNA is TGTGCCCTCTCCTCCTACGACCTGGGGGATACGCTGGGTAAACTCATCTTC. It encodes CALSSYDLGDTLGKLIF. The full variable domain, its missing parts supplied by reference TRDV3 and TRDJ1, is CDKVTQSSPDQTVASGSEVVLLCTYDTVYSNPDLFWYRIRPDYSFQFVFYGDNSRSEGADFTQGRFSVKHILTQKAFHLVISPVRTEDSATYYCALSSYDLGDTLGKLIFGKGTRVTVEP.

This clone showed up just a few times. A far bigger clonotype differs at one base, so this is likely a read error. Distinct nucleotide sequences in the sample also encode this CDR3. J is TRDJ1 and V is TRDV2; TRDD3 is a possible D gene (6 bases). Trimming took off 2 bases at V and 3 bases at J, with 15 bases between the two ends. Germline assignment: CDR1 GEAIGNYY and CDR2 EKD. The CDR3 is made up of 15 amino acids. CDR3 sequence reads: CACDIVRGTPDKLIF. CDR3 sequence (DNA): TGTGCCTGTGACATAGTTCGGGGGACACCCGATAAACTCATCTTT.

Notes on this clone: A far larger clone is a single base away, which makes a read error likely. This same CDR3 is encoded by further DNA sequences in the sample. CDR3 protein: CACDPVLGDTGSKYTDKLIF. CDR3 in DNA: TGTGCCTGTGACCCGGTTTTGGGAGATACGGGGTCTAAGTACACCGATAAACTCATCTTT. J is TRDJ1 and V is TRDV2; perhaps TRDD3 as D (6 bases). V lost 3 bases and J 0 bases, leaving 28 bases between the germline ends. The CDR3 is made up of 20 amino acids. Germline V gives CDR1 GEAIGNYY, CDR2 EKD.

On this clone: This likely stems from a read error, as it lies one base from a far larger clone. Other DNA sequences from this sample encode an identical CDR3 as well. V gene TRDV2 combines with J gene TRDJ3, with 9 positions matching TRDD3. This CDR3 region has 25 residues. CDR1 and CDR2 (germline): GEAIGNYY, EKD. V lost 0 bases, J lost 1 base, and 24 bases stayed unmatched. The CDR3 reads CACDTVGSVRLGDTLGSWDTRQMFF. The CDR3 region has the DNA TGTGCCTGTGACACCGTCGGGAGTGTACGACTGGGGGACACCCTAGGGTCCTGGGACACCCGACAGATGTTTTTC.